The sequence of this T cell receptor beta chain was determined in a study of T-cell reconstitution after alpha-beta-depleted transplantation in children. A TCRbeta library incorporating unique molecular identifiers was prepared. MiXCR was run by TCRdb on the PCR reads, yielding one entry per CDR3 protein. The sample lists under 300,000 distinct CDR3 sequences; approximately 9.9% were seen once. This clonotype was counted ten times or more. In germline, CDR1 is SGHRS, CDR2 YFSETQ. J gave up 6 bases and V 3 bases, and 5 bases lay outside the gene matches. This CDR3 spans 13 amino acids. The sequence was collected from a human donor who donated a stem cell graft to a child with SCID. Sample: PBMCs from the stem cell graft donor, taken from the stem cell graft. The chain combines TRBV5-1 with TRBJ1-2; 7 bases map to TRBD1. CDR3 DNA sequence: TGCGCCAGCAGCTCACAGGGGTCCCATGGCTACACCTTC. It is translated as CASSSQGSHGYTF.